The sequence of this T cell receptor beta chain was determined in a study of blood T cell repertoires in COVID-19. Study context: From T cells, B-cell-depleted T cells, or PBMCs came the material, which was cDNA or gDNA.

Germline V gene data show CDR1 as ENHRY and CDR2 as SYGVKD. Losses at the gene ends were 2 bases for V and 0 bases for J; bases not matched to a gene: 2. This CDR3 is built from 15 residues. Seattle patients were enrolled during active infection and followed longitudinally. Per the study methods: Nucleated cell number was recorded as an estimate derived from reference gene primer amplification. The method was immunoSEQ multiplex PCR; TCRdb's version includes in-frame clones alone and lacks a portion of them. V, J and clone size derive from that table, while D and trimming were established from the DNA sequence. The sample consists of some 200,000 clones, over 75% of them appearing once.

This chain links TRBV10-3 with TRBJ2-3, with 7 bases aligning to TRBD1. The origin of this receptor is a woman in her 70s with COVID-19, enrolled during active disease. Sample: peripheral blood. The CDR3 nucleotides are TGTGCCATCAGTGAGGGACAGGTGAGCACAGATACGCAGTATTTT. Residues: CAISEGQVSTDTQYF.